The sequence of this T cell receptor beta chain was determined in a study of control samples from healthy donors and cancer patients. CDR1 and CDR2 from the germline V gene are ENHRY and SYGVKD. Trimming took off 3 bases at V and 5 bases at J, with 11 bases between the two ends. This CDR3 has 15 amino acids. Sequencing used immunoSEQ multiplex PCR; TCRdb keeps in-frame clones, though not all of them. The repertoire consists of about 52,000 clones, with 90% to 95% occurring once and the leading ten covering less than 3%. The rearrangement links TRBV10-3 to TRBJ1-6; possible D gene TRBD1, 5 bases. This clonotype originated in a man aged 25 to 40 in good health. The material sequenced was blood. CDR3 nucleotides: TGTGCCATCAGTGAAAGGTCCAGGGATAATTCACCCCTCCACTTT. The encoded protein is CAISERSRDNSPLHF.